Below, 31 T cell receptor beta chains from the same sample are listed, as sequenced in a study of cytomegalovirus exposure and HLA in healthy donors. The PCR contained 60 Vbeta and 13 Jbeta primers. Clones were read by immunoSEQ multiplex PCR, and TCRdb kept only the in-frame ones, dropping some. Counted here are 90,000 to 120,000 clones, over 75% occurring once; the ten biggest clones make up approximately 2%. Sequenced material: PBMCs. The receptors originated from a man aged 25-45 years in good health and CMV-seronegative.

V usage is TRBV5-1 and J usage is TRBJ2-1, with D perhaps TRBD1 (7 bases). CDR3 size: 15 residues. Germline V gene sequence: CDR1 SGHRS, CDR2 YFSETQ. Trimming took off 7 bases at V and 0 bases at J, with 14 bases between the two ends. The CDR3 is CASGVRDSSYNEQFF. The CDR3 bases are TGCGCCAGCGGTGTGCGGGACAGCTCCTACAATGAGCAGTTCTTC.

The chain carries TRBV4-2 and TRBJ1-6, with TRBD1 as a possible D gene (5 bases). Germline loops: CDR1 LGHNA, CDR2 YNFKEQ. This CDR3 region has 15 residues. The V end was cut by 4 bases, the J end by 8 bases, with 15 bases between. The CDR3 DNA reads TGTGCCAGCAGCCCCCCAAAGGGGCGTGATTCACCCCTCCACTTT. This codes for CASSPPKGRDSPLHF.

The V and J genes are TRBV10-1 and TRBJ2-5; 7 bases fit TRBD1. V was pared by 0 bases and J by 5 bases, with 3 bases of the junction left unmatched. From germline, CDR1 is WNHNN and CDR2 SYGVQD (reference sequence). The CDR3 has 14 amino acids. The CDR3 DNA reads TGCGCCAGCAGTGAGTCCAGGGGGTCCGAGACCCAGTACTTC. It is translated as CASSESRGSETQYF.

V gene TRBV6-1 combines with J gene TRBJ2-5, with D tentatively TRBD2 (6 bases). Trimming removed 3 bases at V and 9 bases at J, with 20 bases between. Germline V gene lookup returns CDR1 MNHNS and CDR2 SASEGT. This CDR3 spans 15 amino acids. This chain's CDR3 is CASSDAGRLGVAQYF. CDR3 bases: TGTGCCAGCAGTGATGCCGGGAGACTAGGGGTTGCCCAGTACTTC.

This clone was seen just once. The chain recombines TRBV9 with TRBJ2-1; a weak D match, TRBD2 (5 bases). Germline lookup yields CDR1 SGDLS and CDR2 YYNGEE. This CDR3 is 14 amino acids long. Trimming pared 3 bases from V and 0 bases from J, leaving 7 bases between. The CDR3 nucleotides are TGTGCCAGCAGCGGGGCGGGCTCCTACAATGAGCAGTTCTTC. This encodes CASSGAGSYNEQFF.

In nucleotides, the CDR3 is TGCGCCAGCAGCTTTCCGGACAGGGGCTATGGCTACACCTTC. It codes for CASSFPDRGYGYTF. The chain carries TRBV5-1 and TRBJ1-2; the match to TRBD1 covers 9 bases. Per the germline V gene, CDR1 is SGHRS and CDR2 is YFSETQ. The CDR3 consists of 14 residues. Trimming took 2 bases from V and 4 from J; bases not matched to a gene: 3.

The chain has TRBV27 and TRBJ2-7, with 10 bases matching TRBD2. The CDR3 is 14 amino acids. V trimming: 5 bases; J trimming: 5 bases; junction bases outside the gene matches: 6. CDR1 is MNHEY, CDR2 SMNVEV, per germline (reference sequence). CDR3: CASSLAGEGHEQYF. The CDR3 DNA follows: TGTGCCAGCAGTCTAGCGGGGGAGGGCCACGAGCAGTACTTC.

V gene TRBV6-5 combines with J gene TRBJ2-1; unclear D gene. Germline CDR1 MNHEY, CDR2 SVGAGI. CDR3 length: 15 amino acids. V was trimmed by 5 bases and J by 4 bases, leaving 15 bases between them. The CDR3 spells CASSPRETAYNEQFF. CDR3 nucleotide sequence: TGTGCCAGCAGTCCCCGAGAGACTGCTTACAATGAGCAGTTCTTC.

This chain links TRBV7-2 with TRBJ2-2; 12 nucleotides match TRBD2. CDR1 and CDR2 (germline): SGHTA, FQGNSA. There are 17 residues in the CDR3. The J segment lost 7 bases and the V segment lost 5 bases, leaving 11 bases of the junction unmatched. The CDR3 coding sequence is TGTGCCAGCAGCAAAGGACTAGCGGGGACCGGCCACGGGGAGCTGTTTTTT. Protein sequence: CASSKGLAGTGHGELFF. Based on the CDR3 plus reference TRBV7-2 and TRBJ2-2, the full variable domain is GAGVSQSPSNKVTEKGKDVELRCDPISGHTALYWYRQSLGQGLEFLIYFQGNSAPDKSGLPSDRFSAERTGGSVSTLTIQRTQQEDSAVYLCASSKGLAGTGHGELFFGEGSRLTVL.

The chain recombines TRBV7-9 with TRBJ2-1; perhaps TRBD2 as D (5 bases). The V end lost 3 bases, the J end lost 2 bases, and 5 bases lay between the germline ends. The germline gives CDR1 SEHNR, CDR2 FQNEAQ (reference sequence). CDR3 length equals 13 residues. The CDR3 loop is CASSFGTYNEQFF. The CDR3 nucleotides read TGTGCCAGCAGCTTCGGGACCTACAATGAGCAGTTCTTC.

The chain has TRBV14 and TRBJ2-2; TRBD1 matches at 7 bases. Germline V lookup: CDR1 SGHDN, CDR2 FVKESK. The CDR3 spans 15 residues. The V and J ends lost 3 bases and 6 bases, in that order; junction bases with no gene match: 7. The CDR3 DNA reads as TGTGCCAGCAGCCATCTGCCAGGGGGAGCCGGGGAGCTGTTTTTT. Translating it yields CASSHLPGGAGELFF.

This clone showed up just once. The chain combines TRBV5-4 with TRBJ1-2; tentatively, D is TRBD1 (5 bases). The V and J ends lost 3 bases and 4 bases respectively, with 10 bases between them. The CDR3 consists of 13 residues. Germline V gene lookup returns CDR1 SGHNT and CDR2 YYREEE (reference sequence). Written as DNA, the CDR3 is TGTGCCAGCAGCTCGGACACAGCCTATGGCTACACCTTC. This encodes CASSSDTAYGYTF.

The chain recombines TRBV29-1 with TRBJ2-7, with D maybe TRBD1 (5 bases). CDR3 length equals 11 residues. Looked up from germline, CDR1 is SQVTM and CDR2 is ANQGSEA. With 3 bases removed from V and 5 bases from J, the gap between germline ends came to 8 bases. Written as DNA, the CDR3 is TGCAGCGTTGACAGGGCGAACGAGCAGTACTTC. Its translation is CSVDRANEQYF.

This clone showed up just a few times. The chain has TRBV4-1 and TRBJ2-2, with D tentatively TRBD1 (6 bases). The CDR3 runs to 15 residues. CDR1 and CDR2 from the germline V gene are MGHRA and YSYEKL. V was cut by 5 bases and J by 3 bases, with 13 bases left in between. The CDR3: CASSLQGIDTGELFF. For the CDR3, the DNA is TGCGCCAGCAGCTTACAGGGTATCGACACCGGGGAGCTGTTTTTT.

J is TRBJ2-7 and V is TRBV5-1; TRBD2 agrees at 11 bases. In germline, CDR1 is SGHRS, CDR2 YFSETQ. V lost 2 bases to trimming and J lost 6 bases; unmatched junction nucleotides: 7. CDR3 length: 15 residues. CDR3 sequence (DNA): TGCGCCAGCAGCTTCGTAGCGGGAGGGCCCGGCGAGCAGTACTTC. Translation gives CASSFVAGGPGEQYF.

V gene TRBV5-4 combines with J gene TRBJ1-5; D ambiguous. CDR3 size: 13 residues. V was trimmed by 4 bases and J by 9 bases, leaving 14 bases between them. Germline assignment: CDR1 SGHNT and CDR2 YYREEE (reference sequence). CDR3 region: CASSPAPQGPQHF. CDR3 DNA sequence: TGTGCCAGCAGCCCAGCGCCCCAAGGGCCCCAGCATTTT. Full variable domain (outside the CDR3, taken from reference TRBV5-4 and TRBJ1-5): ETGVTQSPTHLIKTRGQQVTLRCSSQSGHNTVSWYQQALGQGPQFIFQYYREEENGRGNFPPRFSGLQFPNYSSELNVNALELDDSALYLCASSPAPQGPQHFGDGTRLSIL.

V gene TRBV4-1 combines with J gene TRBJ1-2; weak D call: TRBD1 (5 bases). Germline V gene data show CDR1 as MGHRA and CDR2 as YSYEKL. Deletions cut 5 bases from V and 3 bases from J, with 10 bases between. The CDR3 extends over 13 amino acids. The CDR3 nucleotides read TGCGCCAGCAGCGACAGCCCTTACTATGGCTACACCTTC. The encoded protein is CASSDSPYYGYTF.

The V call is TRBV25-1, the J call TRBJ2-7; 8 positions agree with TRBD1. V lost 3 bases, J lost 1 base, and 11 bases stayed unmatched. The V gene's germline CDR1 is MGHDK and CDR2 SYGVNS. The CDR3 totals 17 residues. CDR3 region: CASSDPRGLRGSYEQYF. Written as DNA, the CDR3 is TGTGCCAGCAGTGATCCCAGGGGGCTGCGTGGGTCCTACGAGCAGTACTTC.

The V and J genes are TRBV5-1 and TRBJ1-1; D not resolved. The CDR3 has 11 residues. Germline V gives CDR1 SGHRS, CDR2 YFSETQ. Trimming took 3 bases from V and 3 from J, leaving 3 bases between them. CDR3 nucleotide sequence: TGCGCCAGCAGCTCCTACACTGAAGCTTTCTTT. This translates into CASSSYTEAFF.

V gene TRBV5-1 combines with J gene TRBJ2-7; D perhaps matches TRBD2 (7 bases). Germline V gene sequence: CDR1 SGHRS, CDR2 YFSETQ. The CDR3 sequence is 15 residues long. V lost 7 bases to trimming and J lost 0 bases, with 17 bases between them. The CDR3 is CASPKRGGPSYEQYF. The CDR3 nucleotides read TGCGCCAGCCCTAAAAGGGGGGGTCCCTCCTACGAGCAGTACTTC.

This chain links TRBV6-5 with TRBJ2-7; maybe TRBD2 (5 bases). Germline V gene sequence: CDR1 MNHEY, CDR2 SVGAGI. The CDR3 sequence is 16 residues long. The V end was cut by 0 bases, the J end by 0 bases, with 12 bases between. The CDR3 DNA is TGTGCCAGCAGTTACTCCGCGCGGGTAACCTCCTACGAGCAGTACTTC. It encodes CASSYSARVTSYEQYF.

The chain links TRBV29-1 to TRBJ2-7, with a tentative D call TRBD2 (5 bases). From germline, CDR1 is SQVTM and CDR2 ANQGSEA. This CDR3 is built from 13 residues. Trimming took 5 bases from V and 5 from J, leaving 16 bases between them. The CDR3 bases are TGCAGCGTTCAAAGGGTGAGGGAAAACGAGCAGTACTTC. This translates into CSVQRVRENEQYF.

The chain employs TRBV9 and TRBJ2-2; 7 bases line up with TRBD1. CDR1 and CDR2 from the germline V gene are SGDLS and YYNGEE. The V and J ends lost 3 bases and 4 bases, in that order; junction bases with no gene match: 6. The CDR3 runs 15 residues. The CDR3 spells CASSAHDRATGELFF. The CDR3 DNA sequence: TGTGCCAGCAGCGCCCATGACAGGGCCACCGGGGAGCTGTTTTTT.

The chain recombines TRBV5-4 with TRBJ2-7; 11 nucleotides agree with TRBD2. V gave up 5 bases and J gave up 3 bases; unmatched junction bases: 4. CDR1 and CDR2 (germline): SGHNT, YYREEE (reference sequence). The CDR3 is 14 residues long. CDR3 sequence (DNA): TGTGCCAGCAGTACACTAGCGGGAGACTACGAGCAGTACTTC. Its protein product is CASSTLAGDYEQYF.

This rearrangement joins TRBV5-1 to TRBJ2-7; tentatively, D is TRBD1 (6 bases). Germline V CDR1 and CDR2: SGHRS, YFSETQ. V was trimmed by 7 bases and J by 2 bases, leaving 13 bases between them. The CDR3 consists of 13 residues. For the CDR3, the DNA is TGCGCCAGCGGCCAGACAGGCCCCTACGAGCAGTACTTC. This gives the protein CASGQTGPYEQYF.

CDR3 DNA sequence: TGTGCCAGCAGTGAGGAGGAAAAACTGTTTTTT. Its translation: CASSEEEKLFF. The gene calls are TRBV2 and TRBJ1-4; no clear D gene. V lost 3 bases to trimming and J lost 8 bases, with 4 bases between them. Germline V gene lookup returns CDR1 SNHLY and CDR2 FYNNEI. The CDR3 extends over 11 amino acids.

This chain connects TRBV28 to TRBJ2-1, with 9 bases matching TRBD2. The germline CDR1 and CDR2 sequences are MDHEN and SYDVKM. V lost 10 bases and J lost 12; bases outside the gene matches: 10. The CDR3 spans 12 residues. The CDR3 DNA reads TGTGCCACCTATAGAGCGGGAGGTGTGCAGTTCTTC. It specifies CATYRAGGVQFF.

This clone has a single count. The CDR3 DNA reads TGCGCCAGCAGCCCCACCCGCGGGCCCTCAGATACGCAGTATTTT. Amino acid sequence: CASSPTRGPSDTQYF. J is TRBJ2-3 and V is TRBV4-1; TRBD2 might be the D (5 bases). The ends were cut back, 4 bases at V and 4 bases at J, with 15 bases in the middle. Germline V gene data show CDR1 as MGHRA and CDR2 as YSYEKL. This CDR3 has 15 residues.

The chain couples TRBV18 to TRBJ1-4, with a weak D call TRBD1 (5 bases). Germline-derived CDR1 and CDR2 are KGHSH and LQKENI. CDR3 length: 14 residues. V was trimmed by 6 bases and J by 8 bases, leaving 16 bases between them. CDR3 sequence (DNA): TGTGCCAGCTCCCAAACAGGTGGGGCCGAAAAACTGTTTTTT. It encodes CASSQTGGAEKLFF.

The chain joins TRBV28 to TRBJ2-5, with 10 bases aligning to TRBD2. CDR1 is MDHEN and CDR2 is SYDVKM in the germline V gene. The V and J ends lost 6 bases and 5 bases, in that order; junction bases with no gene match: 9. CDR3 length: 15 residues. The CDR3 bases are TGTGCCAGCAGGGAACTAGCGGGAAACGTCGAGACCCAGTACTTC. It translates to CASRELAGNVETQYF.

This clone has more than one count but fewer than ten. The chain combines TRBV5-1 with TRBJ2-7; possibly TRBD1 for D (5 bases). This CDR3 spans 14 amino acids. Germline V gene lookup returns CDR1 SGHRS and CDR2 YFSETQ. Trimming cost V 0 bases and J 5 bases, with 12 bases left between them. The CDR3 reads CASSLVPGSHEQYF. The CDR3 DNA reads as TGCGCCAGCAGCTTGGTACCAGGGTCCCACGAGCAGTACTTC. Full variable domain (missing parts from reference TRBV5-1 and TRBJ2-7): KAGVTQTPRYLIKTRGQQVTLSCSPISGHRSVSWYQQTPGQGLQFLFEYFSETQRNKGNFPGRFSGRQFSNSRSEMNVSTLELGDSALYLCASSLVPGSHEQYFGPGTRLTVT.